This T cell receptor (beta chain) was found in a study of identifying expanded T cells in peripheral blood. Of note for this clone: Other DNA variants within this sample encode the same CDR3.

The protocol was immunoSEQ multiplex PCR, while the TCRdb copy is restricted to in-frame clones and leaves out a portion. The data hold under 90,000 clones, with about 89% observed a single time. CDR1 and CDR2 from the germline V gene are LGHNA and YSLEER. After removal of 0 bases from V and 6 bases from J, the junction contained 4 bases not matched to a gene. This CDR3 spans 15 amino acids. Input material: blood. This receptor was obtained from a person between 18 and 75 years old in good health. The rearrangement uses TRBV4-3 and TRBJ2-1; 8 nucleotides align to TRBD2. The CDR3 DNA reads TGCGCCAGCAGCCAAGAAGGGACTAGGGGCAATGAGCAGTTCTTC. Translated: CASSQEGTRGNEQFF.